This T cell receptor (beta chain) originates from a study of CD8 T cells in Susac syndrome. With random hexamers, reverse transcription was performed on roughly 0.5 to 1 ug of RNA. An immunoSEQ multiplex PCR amplified TCR beta CDR3 over 54 Vbeta and 13 Jbeta. TCRdb called the immunoSEQ multiplex PCR reads again in MiXCR, with one record for every CDR3 protein. The table lists over 150,000 distinct CDR3 sequences, about 95% of them singletons. Germline V gene sequence: CDR1 SGHDT, CDR2 YYEEEE. Deletions cut 4 bases from V and 0 bases from J, with 12 bases between. The CDR3 contains 15 residues. The chain links TRBV5-6 to TRBJ2-3; D may correspond to TRBD1 or TRBD2 (5 bases each). The sample consisted of CD4+ T cells from PBMCs. This clonotype originated in a human donor with multiple sclerosis. Here the CDR3 reads CASSVGTTSTDTQYF. CDR3 sequence (DNA): TGTGCCAGCAGCGTCGGGACGACAAGCACAGATACGCAGTATTTT.